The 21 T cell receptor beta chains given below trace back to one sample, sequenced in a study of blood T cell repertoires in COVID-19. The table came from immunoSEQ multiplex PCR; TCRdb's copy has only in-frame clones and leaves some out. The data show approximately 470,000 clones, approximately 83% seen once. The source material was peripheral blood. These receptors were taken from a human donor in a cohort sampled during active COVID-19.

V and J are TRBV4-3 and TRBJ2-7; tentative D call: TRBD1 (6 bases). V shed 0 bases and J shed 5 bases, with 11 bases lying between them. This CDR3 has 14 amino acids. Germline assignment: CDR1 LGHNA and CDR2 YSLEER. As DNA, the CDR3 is TGCGCCAGCAGCCAAGAGCACAGGGTCCACGAGCAGTACTTC. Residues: CASSQEHRVHEQYF.

CDR3 residues: CATSRDGVTGNGETQYF. CDR3 DNA: TGTGCCACCAGCAGAGATGGAGTAACGGGAAACGGGGAGACCCAGTACTTC. This rearrangement joins TRBV15 to TRBJ2-5; D is possibly TRBD2 (5 bases). CDR1 LNHNV and CDR2 YYDKDF come from the germline V gene (reference sequence). Between the trimmed V and J ends, which lost 0 bases and 5 bases, there was a span of 19 bases. There are 17 residues in the CDR3.

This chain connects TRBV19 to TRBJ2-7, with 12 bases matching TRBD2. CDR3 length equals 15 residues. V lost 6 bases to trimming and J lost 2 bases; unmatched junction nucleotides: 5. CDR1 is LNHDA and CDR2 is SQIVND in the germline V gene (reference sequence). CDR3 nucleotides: TGTGCCAGTAGCCTTCGACTAGCGGGAGCCTACGAGCAGTACTTC. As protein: CASSLRLAGAYEQYF.

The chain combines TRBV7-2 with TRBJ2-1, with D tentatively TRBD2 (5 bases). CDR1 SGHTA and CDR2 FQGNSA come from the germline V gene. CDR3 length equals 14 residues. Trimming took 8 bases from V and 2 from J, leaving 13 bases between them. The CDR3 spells CASAHYGTYNEQFF. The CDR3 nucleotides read TGTGCCAGCGCCCATTACGGGACCTACAATGAGCAGTTCTTC. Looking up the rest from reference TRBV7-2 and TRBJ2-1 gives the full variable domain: GAGVSQSPSNKVTEKGKDVELRCDPISGHTALYWYRQSLGQGLEFLIYFQGNSAPDKSGLPSDRFSAERTGGSVSTLTIQRTQQEDSAVYLCASAHYGTYNEQFFGPGTRLTVL.

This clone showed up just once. CDR3 residues: CASSSHRGRGWTEAFF. DNA for the CDR3: TGTGCCAGCAGCTCACACAGGGGGCGCGGTTGGACTGAAGCTTTCTTT. The chain employs TRBV7-9 and TRBJ1-1; 9 bases map to TRBD1. J was trimmed by 5 bases and V by 4 bases; bases with no gene match: 11. There are 16 residues in the CDR3. Germline V gene data show CDR1 as SEHNR and CDR2 as FQNEAQ (reference sequence).

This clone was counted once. CDR3 sequence reads: CASRHGTGPTDTQYF. Written as DNA, the CDR3 is TGTGCCAGCAGGCACGGGACAGGTCCCACAGATACGCAGTATTTT. The genes are TRBV2 and TRBJ2-3, with 8 bases lining up with TRBD1. CDR1 and CDR2 (germline): SNHLY, FYNNEI. The CDR3 has 15 amino acids. The ends lost 6 bases at V and 2 bases at J; junction bases unmatched: 7.

CDR3 residues: CASSLTTTYEQYF. The DNA of the CDR3 is TGTGCCAGCAGCTTAACGACAACCTACGAGCAGTACTTC. This rearrangement joins TRBV7-3 to TRBJ2-7; D is unresolved. Per the germline V gene, CDR1 is SGHTA and CDR2 is FQGTGA. V lost 0 bases, J lost 2 bases, and 5 bases lay in between. The CDR3 loop spans 13 amino acids.

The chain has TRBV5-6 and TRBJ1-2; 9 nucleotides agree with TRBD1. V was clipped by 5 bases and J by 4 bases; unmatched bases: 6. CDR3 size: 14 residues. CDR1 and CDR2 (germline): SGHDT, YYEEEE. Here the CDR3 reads CASSQGQGPYGYTF. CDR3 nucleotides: TGTGCCAGCAGTCAGGGACAGGGACCCTATGGCTACACCTTC.

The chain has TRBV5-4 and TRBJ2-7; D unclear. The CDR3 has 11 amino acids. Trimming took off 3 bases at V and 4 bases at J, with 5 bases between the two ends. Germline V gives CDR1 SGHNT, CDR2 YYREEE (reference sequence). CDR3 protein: CASSSYYEQYF. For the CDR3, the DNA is TGTGCCAGCAGCTCCTATTACGAGCAGTACTTC.

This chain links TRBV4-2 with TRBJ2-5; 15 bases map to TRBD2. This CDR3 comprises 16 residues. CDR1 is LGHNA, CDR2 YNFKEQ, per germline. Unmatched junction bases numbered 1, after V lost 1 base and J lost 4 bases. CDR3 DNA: TGTGCCAGCAGCCAAGGGACTAGCGGGGGGGGAGAGACCCAGTACTTC. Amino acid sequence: CASSQGTSGGGETQYF.

The CDR3 DNA follows: TGTGCCAGCAGTTGGACTAGCGGGACTACTAGGAATGAGCAGTTCTTC. Translating it yields CASSWTSGTTRNEQFF. The chain is built from TRBV28 and TRBJ2-1, with TRBD2 matching over 12 bases. The V segment lost 4 bases and the J segment 7 bases; nucleotides outside the gene matches: 8. CDR3 length: 16 amino acids. Germline V lookup: CDR1 MDHEN, CDR2 SYDVKM. The whole variable domain, remainder taken from reference TRBV28 and TRBJ2-1, is DVKVTQSSRYLVKRTGEKVFLECVQDMDHENMFWYRQDPGLGLRLIYFSYDVKMKEKGDIPEGYSVSREKKERFSLILESASTNQTSMYLCASSWTSGTTRNEQFFGPGTRLTVL.

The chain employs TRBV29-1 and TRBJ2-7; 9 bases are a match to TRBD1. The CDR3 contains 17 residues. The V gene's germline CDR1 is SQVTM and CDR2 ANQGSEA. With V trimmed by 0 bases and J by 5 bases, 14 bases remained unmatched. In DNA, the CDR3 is TGCAGCGTTGAAGATTACGGTTGGGACAGGGCATCTCACGAGCAGTACTTC. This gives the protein CSVEDYGWDRASHEQYF.

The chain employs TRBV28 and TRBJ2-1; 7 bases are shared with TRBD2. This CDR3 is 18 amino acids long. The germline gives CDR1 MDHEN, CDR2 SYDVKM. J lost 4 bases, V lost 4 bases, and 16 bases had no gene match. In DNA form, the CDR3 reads TGTGCCAGCAGTTCGCCATATATTCTAGCGGAAAGATACAATGAGCAGTTCTTC. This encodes CASSSPYILAERYNEQFF. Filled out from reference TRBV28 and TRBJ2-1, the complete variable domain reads DVKVTQSSRYLVKRTGEKVFLECVQDMDHENMFWYRQDPGLGLRLIYFSYDVKMKEKGDIPEGYSVSREKKERFSLILESASTNQTSMYLCASSSPYILAERYNEQFFGPGTRLTVL.

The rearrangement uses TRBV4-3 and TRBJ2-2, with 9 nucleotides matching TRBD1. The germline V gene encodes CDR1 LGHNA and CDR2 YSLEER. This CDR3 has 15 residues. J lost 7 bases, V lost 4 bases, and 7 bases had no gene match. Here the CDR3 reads CASSRSGTGLGELFF. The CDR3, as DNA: TGCGCCAGCAGCCGATCCGGGACAGGGCTCGGGGAGCTGTTTTTT.

CDR3 bases: TGTGCCAGCAGCCTTTCGCCGGACAGGTACGCCCTCCACTTT. Protein sequence: CASSLSPDRYALHF. V usage is TRBV28 and J usage is TRBJ1-6; TRBD1 matches at 7 bases. V lost 6 bases, J lost 14 bases, and 13 bases stayed unmatched. This CDR3 has 14 amino acids. CDR1 and CDR2 (germline): MDHEN, SYDVKM.

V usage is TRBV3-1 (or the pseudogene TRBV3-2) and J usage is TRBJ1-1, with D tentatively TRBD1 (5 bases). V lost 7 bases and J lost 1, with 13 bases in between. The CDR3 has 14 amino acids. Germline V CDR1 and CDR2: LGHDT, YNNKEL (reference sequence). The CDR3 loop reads CASTPGVKNTEAFF. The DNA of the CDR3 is TGTGCCAGCACCCCGGGGGTAAAGAACACTGAAGCTTTCTTT.

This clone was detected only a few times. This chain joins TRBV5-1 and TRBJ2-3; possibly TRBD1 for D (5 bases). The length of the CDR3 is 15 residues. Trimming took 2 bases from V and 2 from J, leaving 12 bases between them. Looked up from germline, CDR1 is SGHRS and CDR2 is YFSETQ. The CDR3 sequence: CASSFQGYLTDTQYF. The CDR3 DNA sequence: TGCGCCAGCAGCTTTCAGGGTTATCTCACAGATACGCAGTATTTT. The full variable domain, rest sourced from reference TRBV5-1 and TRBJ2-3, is KAGVTQTPRYLIKTRGQQVTLSCSPISGHRSVSWYQQTPGQGLQFLFEYFSETQRNKGNFPGRFSGRQFSNSRSEMNVSTLELGDSALYLCASSFQGYLTDTQYFGPGTRLTVL.

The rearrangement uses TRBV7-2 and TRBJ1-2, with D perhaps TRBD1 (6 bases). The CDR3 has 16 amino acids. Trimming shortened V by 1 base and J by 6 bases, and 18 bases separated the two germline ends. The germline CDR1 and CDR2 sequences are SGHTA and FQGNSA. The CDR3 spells CASSLVGGGVMDGYTF. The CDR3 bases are TGTGCCAGCAGCTTAGTTGGTGGGGGCGTCATGGATGGCTACACCTTC. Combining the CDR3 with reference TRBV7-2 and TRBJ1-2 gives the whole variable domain GAGVSQSPSNKVTEKGKDVELRCDPISGHTALYWYRQSLGQGLEFLIYFQGNSAPDKSGLPSDRFSAERTGGSVSTLTIQRTQQEDSAVYLCASSLVGGGVMDGYTFGSGTRLTVV.

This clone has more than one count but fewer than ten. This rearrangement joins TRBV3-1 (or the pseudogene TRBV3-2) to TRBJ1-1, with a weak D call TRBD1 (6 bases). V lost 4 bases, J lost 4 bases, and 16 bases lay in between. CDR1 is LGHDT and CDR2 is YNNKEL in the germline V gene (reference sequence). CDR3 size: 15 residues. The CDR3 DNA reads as TGTGCCAGCAGCCTTAGAGGCCAGGGGTTCACTGAAGCTTTCTTT. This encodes CASSLRGQGFTEAFF.

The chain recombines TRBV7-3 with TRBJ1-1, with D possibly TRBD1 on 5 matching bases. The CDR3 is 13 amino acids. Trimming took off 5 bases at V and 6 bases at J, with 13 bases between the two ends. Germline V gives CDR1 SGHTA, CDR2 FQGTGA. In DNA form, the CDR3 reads TGTGCCAGCAGCCCACGGGGGAGGGCTGAAGCTTTCTTT. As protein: CASSPRGRAEAFF.

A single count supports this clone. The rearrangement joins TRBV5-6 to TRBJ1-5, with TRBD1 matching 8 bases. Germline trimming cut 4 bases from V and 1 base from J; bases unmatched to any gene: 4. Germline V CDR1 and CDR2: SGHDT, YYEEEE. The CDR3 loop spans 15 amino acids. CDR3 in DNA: TGTGCCAGCAGCACCCGACAGGGGAGCAATCAGCCCCAGCATTTT. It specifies CASSTRQGSNQPQHF.